Listed here are 8 T cell receptor beta chains from one sample, sequenced in a study of blood T cell repertoires in COVID-19. Method: immunoSEQ multiplex PCR; TCRdb's copy keeps in-frame clones and lacks some. The profile shows 130,000 or so clones, approximately 83% of them singletons. Sequencing used peripheral blood. The source is an elderly woman with acute or convalescent COVID-19.

V gene TRBV3-1 (or the pseudogene TRBV3-2) combines with J gene TRBJ2-2, with D possibly matching TRBD2 (5 bases). Per germline, CDR1 LGHDT and CDR2 YNNKEL (reference sequence). The V and J ends lost 5 bases and 6 bases respectively, with 7 bases between them. The CDR3 contains 12 residues. The CDR3: CASSSGAGELFF. CDR3 nucleotide sequence: TGTGCCAGCAGCTCCGGGGCCGGGGAGCTGTTTTTT.

As to this clone: Other nucleotide sequences in the sample specify the same CDR3. This chain uses TRBV12-5 with TRBJ1-6; tentatively, D is TRBD1 (6 bases). In germline, CDR1 is LGHNT, CDR2 FRNRAP. Trimming took 4 bases from V and 0 from J, leaving 10 bases between them. This CDR3 contains 16 residues. The CDR3 DNA is TGTGCTAGTGGTTCTACAGGGAGCTCCTATAATTCACCCCTCCACTTT. The encoded protein is CASGSTGSSYNSPLHF.

V is TRBV29-1 and J is TRBJ2-3; perhaps TRBD1 as D (5 bases). Trimming stripped 3 bases from V and 1 base from J, with 8 bases between. Germline V gene sequence: CDR1 SQVTM, CDR2 ANQGSEA. The CDR3 sequence is 13 residues long. CDR3 loop: CSVDPGRTDTQYF. In DNA form, the CDR3 reads TGCAGCGTTGATCCAGGGCGCACAGATACGCAGTATTTT.

This rearrangement joins TRBV11-1 to TRBJ1-4, with D maybe TRBD1 (5 bases). Trimming removed 4 bases from V and 10 bases from J, with 13 bases in between. The CDR3 sequence is 13 residues long. Germline V gives CDR1 SGHAT, CDR2 FQDESV (reference sequence). CDR3 protein: CASSSREVGKLFF. The CDR3, as DNA: TGTGCCAGCAGCTCCAGGGAGGTCGGAAAACTGTTTTTT.

With respect to this clone: Different DNA sequences within this sample yield the same CDR3. The chain uses TRBV15 and TRBJ1-6, with TRBD1 matching over 9 bases. Trimming took 0 bases from V and 9 from J; bases not matched to a gene: 3. This CDR3 comprises 15 residues. The germline gives CDR1 LNHNV, CDR2 YYDKDF (reference sequence). CDR3 DNA sequence: TGTGCCACCAGCAGAGATAGGGACAGGGCTTCACCCCTCCACTTT. Translated, it gives CATSRDRDRASPLHF.

V and J are TRBV27 and TRBJ2-7; 7 bases align to TRBD1. Losses at the gene ends were 6 bases for V and 3 bases for J; bases not matched to a gene: 8. This CDR3 is built from 14 residues. Germline assignment: CDR1 MNHEY and CDR2 SMNVEV (reference sequence). The CDR3 bases are TGTGCCAGCAGACAAGACAGGGTGAGCTACGAGCAGTACTTC. Translating gives CASRQDRVSYEQYF.

There are a few counts of this clone. This chain uses TRBV14 with TRBJ1-2; D is unclear. This CDR3 region has 16 residues. Between the trimmed V and J ends, which lost 4 bases and 0 bases, there was a span of 15 bases. The germline V gene encodes CDR1 SGHDN and CDR2 FVKESK. The CDR3 spells CASSPFWQAANYGYTF. CDR3 sequence (DNA): TGTGCCAGCAGCCCCTTCTGGCAGGCCGCTAACTATGGCTACACCTTC.

The chain combines TRBV7-2 with TRBJ1-2; D perhaps matches TRBD1 (6 bases). V dropped 5 bases and J dropped 8 bases, with 15 bases sitting between them. Germline loops: CDR1 SGHTA, CDR2 FQGNSA. The CDR3 spans 13 residues. The CDR3 DNA follows: TGTGCCAGCAGCCTGCGGACAGACGGGGGCTACACCTTC. Translation: CASSLRTDGGYTF.